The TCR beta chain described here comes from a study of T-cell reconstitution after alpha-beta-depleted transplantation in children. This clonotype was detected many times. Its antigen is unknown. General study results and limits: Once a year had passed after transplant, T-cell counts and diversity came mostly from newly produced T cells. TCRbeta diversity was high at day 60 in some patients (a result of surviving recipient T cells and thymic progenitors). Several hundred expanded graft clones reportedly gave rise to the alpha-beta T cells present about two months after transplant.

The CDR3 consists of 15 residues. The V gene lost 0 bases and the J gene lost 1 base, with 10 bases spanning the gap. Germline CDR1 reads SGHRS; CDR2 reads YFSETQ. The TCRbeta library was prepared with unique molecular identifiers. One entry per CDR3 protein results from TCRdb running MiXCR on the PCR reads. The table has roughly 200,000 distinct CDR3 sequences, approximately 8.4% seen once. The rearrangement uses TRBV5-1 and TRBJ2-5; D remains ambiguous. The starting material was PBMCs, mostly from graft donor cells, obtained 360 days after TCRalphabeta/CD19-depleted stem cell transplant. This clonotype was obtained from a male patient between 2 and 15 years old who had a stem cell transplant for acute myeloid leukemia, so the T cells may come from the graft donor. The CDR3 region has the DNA TGCGCCAGCAGCTTGGTTCGGGCAGGCCAAGAGACCCAGTACTTC. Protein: CASSLVRAGQETQYF.